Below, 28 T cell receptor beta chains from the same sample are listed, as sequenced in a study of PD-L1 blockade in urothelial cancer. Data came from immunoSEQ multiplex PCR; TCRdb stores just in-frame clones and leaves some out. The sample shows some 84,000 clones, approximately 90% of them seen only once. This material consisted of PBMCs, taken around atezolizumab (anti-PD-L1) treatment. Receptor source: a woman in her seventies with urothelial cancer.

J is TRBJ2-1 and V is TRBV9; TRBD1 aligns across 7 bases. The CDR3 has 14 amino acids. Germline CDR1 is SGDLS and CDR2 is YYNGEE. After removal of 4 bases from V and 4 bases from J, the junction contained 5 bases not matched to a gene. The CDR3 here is CASSPGTVYNEQFF. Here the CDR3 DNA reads TGTGCCAGCAGCCCCGGGACAGTTTACAATGAGCAGTTCTTC.

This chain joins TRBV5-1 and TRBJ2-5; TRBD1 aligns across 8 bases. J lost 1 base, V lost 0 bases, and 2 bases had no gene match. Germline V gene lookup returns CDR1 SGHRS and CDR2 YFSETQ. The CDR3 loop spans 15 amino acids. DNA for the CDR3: TGCGCCAGCAGCTTGGACAGGGGGACCCAAGAGACCCAGTACTTC. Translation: CASSLDRGTQETQYF.

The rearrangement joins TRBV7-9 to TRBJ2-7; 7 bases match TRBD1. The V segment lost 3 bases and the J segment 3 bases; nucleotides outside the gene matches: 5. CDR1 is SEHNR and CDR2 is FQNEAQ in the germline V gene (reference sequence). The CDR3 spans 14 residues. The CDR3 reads CASSLTGPLYEQYF. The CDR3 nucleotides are TGTGCCAGCAGCTTGACAGGGCCCCTCTACGAGCAGTACTTC. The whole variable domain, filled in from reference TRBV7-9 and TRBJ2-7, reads DTGVSQNPRHKITKRGQNVTFRCDPISEHNRLYWYRQTLGQGPEFLTYFQNEAQLEKSRLLSDRFSAERPKGSFSTLEIQRTEQGDSAMYLCASSLTGPLYEQYFGPGTRLTVT.

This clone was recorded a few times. CDR3 protein: CASSVLAGSTDTQYF. Here the CDR3 DNA reads TGTGCCAGCAGTGTACTAGCGGGGAGCACAGATACGCAGTATTTT. The chain links TRBV6-5 to TRBJ2-3; 10 bases agree with TRBD2. In germline, CDR1 is MNHEY, CDR2 SVGAGI. The CDR3 runs 15 residues. The V and J ends lost 5 bases and 0 bases, in that order; junction bases with no gene match: 2.

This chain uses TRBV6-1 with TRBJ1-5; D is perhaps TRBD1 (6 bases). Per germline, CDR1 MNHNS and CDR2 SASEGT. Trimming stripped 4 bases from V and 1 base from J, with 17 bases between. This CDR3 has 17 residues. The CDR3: CASSAIPGTLSNQPQHF. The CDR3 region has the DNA TGTGCCAGCAGTGCGATCCCCGGGACACTGAGCAATCAGCCCCAGCATTTT.

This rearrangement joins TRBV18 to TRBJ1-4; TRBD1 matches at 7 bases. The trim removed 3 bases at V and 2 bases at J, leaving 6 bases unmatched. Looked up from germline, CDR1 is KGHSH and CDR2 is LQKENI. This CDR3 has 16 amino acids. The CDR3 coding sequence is TGTGCCAGCTCACCGAACGAACAGGGGACTAATGAAAAACTGTTTTTT. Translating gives CASSPNEQGTNEKLFF.

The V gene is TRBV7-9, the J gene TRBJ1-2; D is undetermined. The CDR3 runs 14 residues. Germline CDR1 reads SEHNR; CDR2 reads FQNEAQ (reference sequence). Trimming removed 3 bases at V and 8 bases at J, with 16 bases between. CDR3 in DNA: TGTGCCAGCAGCTTCCAGGAGGGAACGGGAGGCTACACCTTC. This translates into CASSFQEGTGGYTF.

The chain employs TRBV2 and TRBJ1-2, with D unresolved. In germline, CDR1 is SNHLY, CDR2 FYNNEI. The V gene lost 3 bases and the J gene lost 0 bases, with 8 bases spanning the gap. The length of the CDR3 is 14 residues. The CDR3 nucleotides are TGTGCCAGCAGTGAGCGCCTTTCTAACTATGGCTACACCTTC. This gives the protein CASSERLSNYGYTF.

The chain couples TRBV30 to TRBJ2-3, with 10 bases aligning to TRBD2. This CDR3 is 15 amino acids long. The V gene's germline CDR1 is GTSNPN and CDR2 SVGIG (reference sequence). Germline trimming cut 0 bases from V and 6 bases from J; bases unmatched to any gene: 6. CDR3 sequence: CAWSVASGGWDTQYF. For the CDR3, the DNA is TGTGCCTGGAGTGTAGCTAGCGGGGGATGGGATACGCAGTATTTT.

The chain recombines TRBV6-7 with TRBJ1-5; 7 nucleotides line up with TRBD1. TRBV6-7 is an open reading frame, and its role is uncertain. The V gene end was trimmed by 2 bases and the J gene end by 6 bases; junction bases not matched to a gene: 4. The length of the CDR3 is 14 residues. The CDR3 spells CASSYQGEAQPQHF. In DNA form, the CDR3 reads TGTGCCAGCAGTTACCAGGGGGAGGCTCAGCCCCAGCATTTT.

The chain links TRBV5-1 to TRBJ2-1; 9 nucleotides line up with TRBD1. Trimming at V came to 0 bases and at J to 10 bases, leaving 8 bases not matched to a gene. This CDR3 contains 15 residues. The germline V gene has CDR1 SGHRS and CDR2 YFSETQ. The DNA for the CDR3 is TGCGCCAGCAGCTTGGATTCGGGACAGGGAGACGAGCAGTTCTTC. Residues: CASSLDSGQGDEQFF.

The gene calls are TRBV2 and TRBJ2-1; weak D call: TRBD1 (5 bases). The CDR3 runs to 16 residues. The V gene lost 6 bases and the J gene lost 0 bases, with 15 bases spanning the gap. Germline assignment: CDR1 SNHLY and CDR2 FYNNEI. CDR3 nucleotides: TGTGCCAGCAGCCCCTCCCAGGGAAGCTCCTACAATGAGCAGTTCTTC. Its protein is CASSPSQGSSYNEQFF.

CDR3 protein: CASSLGDRAVNEKLFF. CDR3 nucleotides: TGCGCCAGCAGCTTGGGGGACAGGGCCGTTAATGAAAAACTGTTTTTT. The V gene is TRBV5-1, the J gene TRBJ1-4; the match to TRBD1 covers 9 bases. The V gene end was trimmed by 0 bases and the J gene end by 4 bases; junction bases not matched to a gene: 4. This CDR3 has 16 residues. Per the germline V gene, CDR1 is SGHRS and CDR2 is YFSETQ.

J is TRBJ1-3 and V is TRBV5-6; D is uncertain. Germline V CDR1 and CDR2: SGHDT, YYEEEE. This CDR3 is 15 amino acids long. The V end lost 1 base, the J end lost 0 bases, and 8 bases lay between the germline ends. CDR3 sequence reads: CASSLRRFSGNTIYF. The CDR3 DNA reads TGTGCCAGCAGCTTGAGGAGGTTCTCTGGAAACACCATATATTTT.

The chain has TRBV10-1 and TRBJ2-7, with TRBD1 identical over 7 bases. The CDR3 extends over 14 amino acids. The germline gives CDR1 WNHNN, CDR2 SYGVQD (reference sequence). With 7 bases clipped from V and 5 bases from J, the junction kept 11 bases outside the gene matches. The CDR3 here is CASNTDRWLNEQYF. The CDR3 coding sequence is TGCGCCAGCAATACGGACAGGTGGTTAAACGAGCAGTACTTC.

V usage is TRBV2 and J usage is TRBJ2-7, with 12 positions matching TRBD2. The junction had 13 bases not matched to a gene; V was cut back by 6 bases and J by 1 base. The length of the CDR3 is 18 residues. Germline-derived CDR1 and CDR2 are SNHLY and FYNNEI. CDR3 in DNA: TGTGCCAGCAGCCCCCGTTGGACTAGCGGGACGGCTTCCTACGAGCAGTACTTC. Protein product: CASSPRWTSGTASYEQYF.

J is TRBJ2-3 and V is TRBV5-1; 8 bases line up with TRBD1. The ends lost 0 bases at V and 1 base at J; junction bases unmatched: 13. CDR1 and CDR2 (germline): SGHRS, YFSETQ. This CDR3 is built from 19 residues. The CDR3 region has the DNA TGCGCCAGCAGCTTGGGGTTGGTCCCACAGGGGGAAGGCACAGATACGCAGTATTTT. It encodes CASSLGLVPQGEGTDTQYF.

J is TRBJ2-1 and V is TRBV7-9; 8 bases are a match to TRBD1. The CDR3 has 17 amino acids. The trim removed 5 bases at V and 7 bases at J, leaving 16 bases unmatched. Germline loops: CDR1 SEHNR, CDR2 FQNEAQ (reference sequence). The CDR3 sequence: CASSPPLGQGDPNEQFF. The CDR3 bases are TGTGCCAGCAGCCCCCCTTTAGGACAGGGAGATCCAAATGAGCAGTTCTTC.

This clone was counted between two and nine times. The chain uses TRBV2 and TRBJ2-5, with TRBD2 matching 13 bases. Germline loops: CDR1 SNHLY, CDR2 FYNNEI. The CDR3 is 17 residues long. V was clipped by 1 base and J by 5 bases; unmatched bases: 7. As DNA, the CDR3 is TGTGCCAGCAGTGAAGGACTAGCGGGAGGTCGTGGCGAGACCCAGTACTTC. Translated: CASSEGLAGGRGETQYF.

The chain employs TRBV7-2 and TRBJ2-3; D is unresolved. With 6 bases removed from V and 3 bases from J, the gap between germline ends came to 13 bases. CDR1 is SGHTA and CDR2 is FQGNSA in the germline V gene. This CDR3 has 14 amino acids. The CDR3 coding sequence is TGTGCCAGCAGTTTTCTCTCAACTACAGATACGCAGTATTTT. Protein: CASSFLSTTDTQYF.

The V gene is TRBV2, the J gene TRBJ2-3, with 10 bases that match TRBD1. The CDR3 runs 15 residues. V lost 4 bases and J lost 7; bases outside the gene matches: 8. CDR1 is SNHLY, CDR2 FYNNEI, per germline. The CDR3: CASSGGTGVVHTQYF. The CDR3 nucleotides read TGTGCCAGCAGTGGGGGGACAGGGGTTGTTCATACGCAGTATTTT.

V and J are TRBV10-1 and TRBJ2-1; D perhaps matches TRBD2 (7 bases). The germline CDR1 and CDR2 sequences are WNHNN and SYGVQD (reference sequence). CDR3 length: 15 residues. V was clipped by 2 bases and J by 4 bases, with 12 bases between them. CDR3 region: CASSEVRGAYNEQFF. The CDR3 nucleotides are TGCGCCAGCAGTGAGGTTCGGGGGGCGTACAATGAGCAGTTCTTC.

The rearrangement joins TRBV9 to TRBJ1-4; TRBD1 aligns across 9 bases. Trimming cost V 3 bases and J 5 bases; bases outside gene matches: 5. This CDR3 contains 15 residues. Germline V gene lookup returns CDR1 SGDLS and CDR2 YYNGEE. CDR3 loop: CASSEGTGRNEKLFF. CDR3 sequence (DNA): TGTGCCAGCAGCGAAGGGACAGGGAGAAATGAAAAACTGTTTTTT.

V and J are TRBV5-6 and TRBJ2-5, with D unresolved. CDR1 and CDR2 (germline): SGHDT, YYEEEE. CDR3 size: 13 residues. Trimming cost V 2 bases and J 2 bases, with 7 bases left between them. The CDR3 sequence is CASSFKLQETQYF. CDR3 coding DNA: TGTGCCAGCAGCTTTAAATTACAAGAGACCCAGTACTTC.

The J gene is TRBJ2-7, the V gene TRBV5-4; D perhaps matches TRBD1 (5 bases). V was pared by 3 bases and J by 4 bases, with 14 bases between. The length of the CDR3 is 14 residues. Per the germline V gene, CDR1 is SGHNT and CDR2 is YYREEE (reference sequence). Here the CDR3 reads CASSWDQGTYEQYF. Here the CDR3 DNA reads TGTGCCAGCAGCTGGGATCAGGGAACGTACGAGCAGTACTTC.

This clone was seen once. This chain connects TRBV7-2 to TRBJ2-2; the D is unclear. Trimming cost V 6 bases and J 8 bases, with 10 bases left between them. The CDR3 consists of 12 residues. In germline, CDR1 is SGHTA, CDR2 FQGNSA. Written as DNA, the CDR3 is TGTGCCAGCAGACCCCTCCGGGGGGAGCTGTTTTTT. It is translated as CASRPLRGELFF.

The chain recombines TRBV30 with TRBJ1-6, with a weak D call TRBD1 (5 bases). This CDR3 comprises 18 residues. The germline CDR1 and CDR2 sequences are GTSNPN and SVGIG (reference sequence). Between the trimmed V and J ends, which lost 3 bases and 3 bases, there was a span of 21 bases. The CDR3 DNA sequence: TGTGCCTGGAGCCGAGACAGACGATTGGGGCTCTATAATTCACCCCTCCACTTT. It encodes CAWSRDRRLGLYNSPLHF. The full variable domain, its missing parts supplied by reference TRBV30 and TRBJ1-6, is SQTIHQWPATLVQPVGSPLSLECTVEGTSNPNLYWYRQAAGRGLQLLFYSVGIGQISSEVPQNLSASRPQDRQFILSSKKLLLSDSGFYLCAWSRDRRLGLYNSPLHFGNGTRLTVT.

The CDR3 spells CASSHLNVRGDIQYF. The CDR3 DNA sequence: TGTGCCAGTAGCCACTTGAACGTACGCGGAGACATTCAGTACTTC. The genes are TRBV19 and TRBJ2-4; D remains unclear. The length of the CDR3 is 15 residues. Germline CDR1 and CDR2: LNHDA and SQIVND (reference sequence). V was cut by 6 bases and J by 8 bases, with 20 bases left in between.